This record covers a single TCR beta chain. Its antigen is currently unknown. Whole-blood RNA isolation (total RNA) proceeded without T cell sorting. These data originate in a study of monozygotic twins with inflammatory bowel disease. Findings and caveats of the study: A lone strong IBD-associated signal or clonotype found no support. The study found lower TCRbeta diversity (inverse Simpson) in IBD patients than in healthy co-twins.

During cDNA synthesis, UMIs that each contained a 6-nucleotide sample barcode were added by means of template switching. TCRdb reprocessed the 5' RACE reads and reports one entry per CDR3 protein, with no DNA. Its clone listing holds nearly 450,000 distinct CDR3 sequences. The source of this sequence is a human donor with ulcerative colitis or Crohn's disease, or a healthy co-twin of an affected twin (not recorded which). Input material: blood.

The CDR3 reads CASSQESDPRDTQYF. The chain is built from TRBV3-1 and TRBJ2-3; there is no DNA to check the TCRdb D call of TRBD2. Per the germline V gene, CDR1 is LGHDT and CDR2 is YNNKEL (reference sequence). The CDR3 runs to 15 residues.